The T cell receptor beta chain under discussion was sequenced for a study of blood T cell repertoires in COVID-19. Study information: Samples taken during acute and convalescent COVID-19 were collected in the United States, Italy and Spain. T cells, B-cell-depleted T cells, or PBMCs supplied cDNA or gDNA.

This CDR3 comprises 17 residues. Germline V lookup: CDR1 SQVTM, CDR2 ANQGSEA. After removal of 3 bases from V and 2 bases from J, the junction contained 8 bases not matched to a gene. In the original analysis: Scientists estimated how many nucleated cells there were by amplifying reference gene primers. Sequenced by immunoSEQ multiplex PCR; TCRdb stores in-frame clones only, minus some. V, J and clone size reflect that table, while D and trimming were determined from the DNA. Of 70,000 to 95,000 clones in the sample, about nine tenths were seen once. The receptor comes from a middle-aged man with acute or convalescent COVID-19. V and J are TRBV29-1 and TRBJ2-3, with 13 bases fitting TRBD2. The sequenced material came from peripheral blood. The CDR3 reads CSVDGSTSGGTTDTQYF. In nucleotides, the CDR3 is TGCAGCGTTGACGGATCGACTAGCGGGGGGACCACAGATACGCAGTATTTT.